This TCR beta chain was identified during a study of cytomegalovirus exposure and HLA in healthy donors. V gave up 5 bases and J gave up 0 bases; unmatched junction bases: 13. There are 18 residues in the CDR3. Per germline, CDR1 WNHNN and CDR2 SYGVQD (reference sequence). This table comes from immunoSEQ multiplex PCR, and its TCRdb copy is limited to in-frame clones, with some not included. The data show 200,000 to 250,000 clones, around 86% seen once. Overall study findings and caveats: According to a subsequent analysis, TCR clusters from the first cohort were inclined to appear together in the roughly 120 validation repertoires. The study put 150 or so TCR beta chains on its list as cytomegalovirus-associated. With high specificity and sensitivity, the classifier reportedly diagnosed cytomegalovirus status.

Comments on this clone: What it binds is unknown.

The sequenced sample was PBMCs. The genes are TRBV10-1 and TRBJ2-7; 10 nucleotides align to TRBD2. The source of this sequence is a woman under 30 in good health and CMV-seropositive. The DNA of the CDR3 is TGCGCCAGCAGTAAGCGGGAGGGCCCTAACCGGAGCTCCTACGAGCAGTACTTC. Its translation: CASSKREGPNRSSYEQYF.